Given below is one T cell receptor beta chain in context. This sample was taken from a study of T cell changes during pregnancy in multiple sclerosis. Sequencing was performed with immunoSEQ multiplex PCR; in TCRdb, only in-frame clones are kept and a portion is missing. The sample comprises 65,000 to 95,000 clones, about 89% of which are singletons, and 1.9% rests with the top ten. This receptor was obtained from a female donor with multiple sclerosis, enrolled in a pregnancy study. Source: peripheral blood, taken before pregnancy.

DNA of the CDR3: TGTGCCAGCACCCGATCCGGGACAGCTAACTATGGCTACACCTTC. Amino acids: CASTRSGTANYGYTF. V usage is TRBV7-8 and J usage is TRBJ1-2; 7 bases match TRBD1. This CDR3 comprises 15 residues. The V segment lost 7 bases and the J segment 0 bases; nucleotides outside the gene matches: 8. Germline CDR1 is SGHVS and CDR2 is FQNEAQ.